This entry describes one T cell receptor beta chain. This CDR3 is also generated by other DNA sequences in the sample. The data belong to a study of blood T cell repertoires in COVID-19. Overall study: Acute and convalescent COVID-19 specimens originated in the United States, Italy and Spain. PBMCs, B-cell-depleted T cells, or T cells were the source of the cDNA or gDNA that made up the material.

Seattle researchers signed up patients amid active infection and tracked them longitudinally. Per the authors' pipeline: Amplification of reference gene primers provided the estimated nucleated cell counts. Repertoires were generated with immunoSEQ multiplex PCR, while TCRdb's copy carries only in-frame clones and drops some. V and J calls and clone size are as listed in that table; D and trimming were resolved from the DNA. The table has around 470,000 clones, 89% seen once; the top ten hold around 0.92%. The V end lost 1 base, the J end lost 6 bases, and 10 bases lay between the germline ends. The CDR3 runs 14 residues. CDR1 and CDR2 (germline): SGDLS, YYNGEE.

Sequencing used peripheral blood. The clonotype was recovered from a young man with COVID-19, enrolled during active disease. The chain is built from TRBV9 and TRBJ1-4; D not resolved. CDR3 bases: TGTGCCAGCAGCGTAACTGGAGGAGATGAAAAACTGTTTTTT. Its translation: CASSVTGGDEKLFF.